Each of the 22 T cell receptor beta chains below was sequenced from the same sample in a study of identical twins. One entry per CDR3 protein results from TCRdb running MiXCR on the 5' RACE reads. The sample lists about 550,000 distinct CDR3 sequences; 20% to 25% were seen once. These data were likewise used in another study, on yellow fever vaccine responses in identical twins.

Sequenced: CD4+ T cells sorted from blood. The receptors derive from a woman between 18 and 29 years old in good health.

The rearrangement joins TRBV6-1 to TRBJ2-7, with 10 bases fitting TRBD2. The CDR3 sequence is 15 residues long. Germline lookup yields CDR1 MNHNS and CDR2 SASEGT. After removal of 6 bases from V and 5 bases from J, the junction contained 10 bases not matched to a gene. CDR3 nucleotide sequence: TGTGCCAGCAGCCGACCTAGCGGGAGCCGGGACGAGCAGTACTTC. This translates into CASSRPSGSRDEQYF.

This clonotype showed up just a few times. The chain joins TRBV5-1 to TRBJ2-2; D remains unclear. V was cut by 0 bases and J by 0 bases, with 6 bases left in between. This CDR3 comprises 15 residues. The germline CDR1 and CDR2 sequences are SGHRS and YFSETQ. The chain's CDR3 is CASSLDSTNTGELFF. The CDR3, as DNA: TGCGCCAGCAGCTTGGACAGTACGAACACCGGGGAGCTGTTTTTT.

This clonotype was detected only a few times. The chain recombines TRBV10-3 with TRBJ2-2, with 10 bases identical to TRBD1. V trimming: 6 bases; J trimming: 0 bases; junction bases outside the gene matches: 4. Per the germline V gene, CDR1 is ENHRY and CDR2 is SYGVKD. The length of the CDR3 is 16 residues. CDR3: CAISRQGAANTGELFF. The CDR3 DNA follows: TGTGCCATCAGCAGACAGGGGGCGGCGAACACCGGGGAGCTGTTTTTT.

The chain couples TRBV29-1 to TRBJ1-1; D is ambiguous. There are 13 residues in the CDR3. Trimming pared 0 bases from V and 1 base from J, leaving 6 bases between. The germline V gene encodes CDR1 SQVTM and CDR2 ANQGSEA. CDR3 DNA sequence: TGCAGCGTTGAAGAATGGGCGAACACTGAAGCTTTCTTT. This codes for CSVEEWANTEAFF.

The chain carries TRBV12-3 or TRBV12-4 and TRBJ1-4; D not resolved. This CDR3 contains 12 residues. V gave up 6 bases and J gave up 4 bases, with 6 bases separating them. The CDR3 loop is CASSGFNEKLFF. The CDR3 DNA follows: TGTGCCAGCAGCGGATTTAATGAAAAACTGTTTTTT.

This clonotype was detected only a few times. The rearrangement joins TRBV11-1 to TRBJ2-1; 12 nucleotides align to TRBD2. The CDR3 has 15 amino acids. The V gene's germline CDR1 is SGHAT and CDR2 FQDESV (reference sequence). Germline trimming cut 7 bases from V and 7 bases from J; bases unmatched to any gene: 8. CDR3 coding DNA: TGTGCCAGCACACAGACTAGCGGGAGAAATAATGAGCAGTTCTTC. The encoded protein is CASTQTSGRNNEQFF.

Here the CDR3 DNA reads TGTGCCAGCAGCCAAGGAGGGACAGACAGCAATCAGCCCCAGCATTTT. This encodes CASSQGGTDSNQPQHF. J is TRBJ1-5 and V is TRBV3-1; TRBD1 matches 7 bases. Germline values: CDR1 LGHDT, CDR2 YNNKEL (reference sequence). J lost 1 base, V lost 1 base, and 4 bases had no gene match. CDR3 size: 16 residues.

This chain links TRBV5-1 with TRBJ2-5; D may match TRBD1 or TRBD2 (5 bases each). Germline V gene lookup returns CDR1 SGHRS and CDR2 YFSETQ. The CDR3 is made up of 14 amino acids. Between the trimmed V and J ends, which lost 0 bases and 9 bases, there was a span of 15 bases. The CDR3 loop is CASSLEAGSRSQYF. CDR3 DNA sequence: TGCGCCAGCAGCTTGGAGGCAGGGAGTCGATCCCAGTACTTC.

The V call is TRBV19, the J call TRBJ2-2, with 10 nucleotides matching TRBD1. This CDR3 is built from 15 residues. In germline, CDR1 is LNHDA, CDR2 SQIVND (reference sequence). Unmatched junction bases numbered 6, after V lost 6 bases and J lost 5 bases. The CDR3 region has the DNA TGTGCCAGTAGACCGACGGACAGGGGGACCGGGGAGCTGTTTTTT. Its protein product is CASRPTDRGTGELFF. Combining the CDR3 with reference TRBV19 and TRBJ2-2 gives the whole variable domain DGGITQSPKYLFRKEGQNVTLSCEQNLNHDAMYWYRQDPGQGLRLIYYSQIVNDFQKGDIAEGYSVSREKKESFPLTVTSAQKNPTAFYLCASRPTDRGTGELFFGEGSRLTVL.

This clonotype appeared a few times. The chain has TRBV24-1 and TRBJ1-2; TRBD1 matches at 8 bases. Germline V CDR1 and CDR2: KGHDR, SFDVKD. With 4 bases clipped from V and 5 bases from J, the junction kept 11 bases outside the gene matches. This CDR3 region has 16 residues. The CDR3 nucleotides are TGTGCCACCAGTGACCCCGGCGGGACAGGACCTTATGGCTACACCTTC. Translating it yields CATSDPGGTGPYGYTF.

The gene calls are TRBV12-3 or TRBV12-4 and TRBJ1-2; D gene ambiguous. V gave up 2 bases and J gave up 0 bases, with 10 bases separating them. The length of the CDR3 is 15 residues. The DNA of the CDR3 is TGTGCCAGCAGTTTATCTGGCAGAACTAACTATGGCTACACCTTC. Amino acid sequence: CASSLSGRTNYGYTF.

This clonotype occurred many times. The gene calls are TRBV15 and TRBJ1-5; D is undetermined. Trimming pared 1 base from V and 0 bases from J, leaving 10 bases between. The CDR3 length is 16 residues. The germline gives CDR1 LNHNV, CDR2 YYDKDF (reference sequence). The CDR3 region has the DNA TGTGCCACCAGCAGAGTGGGAATCAATAGCAATCAGCCCCAGCATTTT. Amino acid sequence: CATSRVGINSNQPQHF.

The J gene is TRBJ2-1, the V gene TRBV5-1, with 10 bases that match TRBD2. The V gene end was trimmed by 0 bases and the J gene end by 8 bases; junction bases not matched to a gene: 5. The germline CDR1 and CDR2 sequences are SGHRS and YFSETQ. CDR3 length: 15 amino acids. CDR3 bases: TGCGCCAGCAGCTTGGCGAAGCGGGAGGGTGATGAGCAGTTCTTC. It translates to CASSLAKREGDEQFF.

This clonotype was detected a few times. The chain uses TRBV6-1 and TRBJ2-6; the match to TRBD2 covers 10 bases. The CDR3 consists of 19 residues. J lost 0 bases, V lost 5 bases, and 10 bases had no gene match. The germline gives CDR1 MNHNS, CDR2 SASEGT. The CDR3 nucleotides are TGTGCCAGCAGTCAGACTAGCGGGCTTAGAAGCTCTGGGGCCAACGTCCTGACTTTC. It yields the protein CASSQTSGLRSSGANVLTF.

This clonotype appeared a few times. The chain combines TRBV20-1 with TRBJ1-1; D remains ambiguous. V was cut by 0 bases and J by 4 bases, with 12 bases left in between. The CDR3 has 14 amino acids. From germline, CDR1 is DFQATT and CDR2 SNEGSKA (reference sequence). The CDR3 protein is CSARESEGGTEAFF. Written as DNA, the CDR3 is TGCAGTGCTAGAGAGAGCGAGGGAGGCACTGAAGCTTTCTTT.

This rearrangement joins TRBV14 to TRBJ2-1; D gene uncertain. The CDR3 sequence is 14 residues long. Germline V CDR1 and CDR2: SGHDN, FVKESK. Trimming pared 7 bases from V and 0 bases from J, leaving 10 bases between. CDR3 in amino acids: CASKGVHSYNEQFF. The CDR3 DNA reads TGTGCCAGCAAGGGCGTACACTCCTACAATGAGCAGTTCTTC. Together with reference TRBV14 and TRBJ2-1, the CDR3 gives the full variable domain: EAGVTQFPSHSVIEKGQTVTLRCDPISGHDNLYWYRRVMGKEIKFLLHFVKESKQDESGMPNNRFLAERTGGTYSTLKVQPAELEDSGVYFCASKGVHSYNEQFFGPGTRLTVL.

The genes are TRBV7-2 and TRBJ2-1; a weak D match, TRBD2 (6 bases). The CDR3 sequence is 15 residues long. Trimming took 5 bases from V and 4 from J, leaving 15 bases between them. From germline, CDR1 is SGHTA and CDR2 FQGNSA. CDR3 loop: CASSPPGLPYNEQFF. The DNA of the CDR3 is TGTGCCAGCAGCCCGCCGGGACTGCCGTACAATGAGCAGTTCTTC.

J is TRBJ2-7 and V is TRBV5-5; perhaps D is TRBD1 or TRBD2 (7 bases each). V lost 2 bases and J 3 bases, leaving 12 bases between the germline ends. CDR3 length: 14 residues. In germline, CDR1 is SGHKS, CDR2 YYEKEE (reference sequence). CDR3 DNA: TGTGCCAGCAGCTTCTTCAGGGGGGGCTACGAGCAGTACTTC. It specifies CASSFFRGGYEQYF.

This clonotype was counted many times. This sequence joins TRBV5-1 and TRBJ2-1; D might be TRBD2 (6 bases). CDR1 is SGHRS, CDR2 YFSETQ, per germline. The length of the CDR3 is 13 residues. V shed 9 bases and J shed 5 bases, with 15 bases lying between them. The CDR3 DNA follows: TGCGCCACCCGGGGTAGCGGAAACAATGAGCAGTTCTTC. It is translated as CATRGSGNNEQFF. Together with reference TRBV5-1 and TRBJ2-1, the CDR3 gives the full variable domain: KAGVTQTPRYLIKTRGQQVTLSCSPISGHRSVSWYQQTPGQGLQFLFEYFSETQRNKGNFPGRFSGRQFSNSRSEMNVSTLELGDSALYLCATRGSGNNEQFFGPGTRLTVL.

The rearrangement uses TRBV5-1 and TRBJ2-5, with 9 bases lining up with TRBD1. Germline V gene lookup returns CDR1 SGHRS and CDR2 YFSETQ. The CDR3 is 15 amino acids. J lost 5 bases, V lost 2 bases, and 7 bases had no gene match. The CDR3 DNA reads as TGCGCCAGCAGCTTCGGGACAGGGATGGGGGAGACCCAGTACTTC. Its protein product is CASSFGTGMGETQYF. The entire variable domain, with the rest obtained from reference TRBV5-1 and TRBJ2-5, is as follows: KAGVTQTPRYLIKTRGQQVTLSCSPISGHRSVSWYQQTPGQGLQFLFEYFSETQRNKGNFPGRFSGRQFSNSRSEMNVSTLELGDSALYLCASSFGTGMGETQYFGPGTRLLVL.

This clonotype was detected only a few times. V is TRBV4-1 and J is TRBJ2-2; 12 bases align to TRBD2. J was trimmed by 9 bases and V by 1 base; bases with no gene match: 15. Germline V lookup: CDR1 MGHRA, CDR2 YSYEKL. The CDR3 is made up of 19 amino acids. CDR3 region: CASSQGEVWTSGIARELFF. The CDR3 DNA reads TGCGCCAGCAGCCAAGGTGAAGTTTGGACTAGCGGGATCGCTAGGGAGCTGTTTTTT.

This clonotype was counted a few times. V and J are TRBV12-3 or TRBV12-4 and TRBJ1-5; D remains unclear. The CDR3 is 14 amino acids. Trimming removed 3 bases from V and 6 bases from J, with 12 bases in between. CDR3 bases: TGTGCCAGCAGTTTTAGAAGAATGGGTCAGCCCCAGCATTTT. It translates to CASSFRRMGQPQHF.